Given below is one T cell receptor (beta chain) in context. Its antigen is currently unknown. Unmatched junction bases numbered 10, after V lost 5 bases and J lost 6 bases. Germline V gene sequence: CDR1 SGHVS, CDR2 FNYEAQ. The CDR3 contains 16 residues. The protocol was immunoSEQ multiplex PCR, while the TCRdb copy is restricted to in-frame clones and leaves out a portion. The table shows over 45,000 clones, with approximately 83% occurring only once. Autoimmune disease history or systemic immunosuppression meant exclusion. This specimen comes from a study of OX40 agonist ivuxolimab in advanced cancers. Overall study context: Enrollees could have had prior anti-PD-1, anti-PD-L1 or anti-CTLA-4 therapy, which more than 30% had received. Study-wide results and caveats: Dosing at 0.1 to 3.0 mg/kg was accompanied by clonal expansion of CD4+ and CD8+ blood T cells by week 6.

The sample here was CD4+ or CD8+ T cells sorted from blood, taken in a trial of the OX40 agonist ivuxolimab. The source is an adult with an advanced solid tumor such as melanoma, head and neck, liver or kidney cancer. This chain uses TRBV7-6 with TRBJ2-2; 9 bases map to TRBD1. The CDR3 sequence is CASSPLQGASAGELFF. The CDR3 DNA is TGTGCCAGCAGCCCATTACAGGGGGCATCAGCCGGGGAGCTGTTTTTT.